The 18 T cell receptor beta chains reported below all come from one sample, sequenced in a study of blood T cells in healthy people across ages. Primers used in a second PCR of about 7 to 12 cycles were a sample-barcoded 5' primer and a J-beta primer mix. TCRdb re-derived calls from the 5' RACE reads in MiXCR, one entry per CDR3 protein. The sample lists hundreds of thousands of distinct CDR3 sequences, 20% to 25% occurring once. The sample comprised blood. These receptors came from a man aged 70-80 years in good health.

The J gene is TRBJ1-2, the V gene TRBV20-1; no clear D gene. The germline V gene encodes CDR1 DFQATT and CDR2 SNEGSKA (reference sequence). This CDR3 spans 14 amino acids. Trimming removed 0 bases from V and 2 bases from J, with 10 bases in between. DNA for the CDR3: TGCAGTGCTAGAGATCTTTCGGGGAACTATGGCTACACCTTC. As protein: CSARDLSGNYGYTF.

This clonotype has a handful of counts. This rearrangement joins TRBV28 to TRBJ2-5; no reliable D call. Germline lookup yields CDR1 MDHEN and CDR2 SYDVKM. This CDR3 has 12 amino acids. Trimming cost V 8 bases and J 2 bases, with 9 bases left between them. Here the CDR3 reads CASVGPQETQYF. The CDR3 nucleotides read TGTGCCAGCGTGGGCCCGCAAGAGACCCAGTACTTC.

The chain employs TRBV9 and TRBJ1-3, with a possible D match to TRBD1 (6 bases). V was pared by 7 bases and J by 8 bases, with 16 bases between. The germline gives CDR1 SGDLS, CDR2 YYNGEE. The CDR3 contains 13 residues. CDR3 sequence (DNA): TGTGCCAGCCAAAGGGGGGGTGCTGACACCATATATTTT. Its protein is CASQRGGADTIYF.

This clonotype was seen only a few times. This sequence joins TRBV21-1 and TRBJ2-7. TRBV21-1 is a listed pseudogene. The CDR3 loop spans 15 amino acids. This chain's CDR3 is CASSKYSGRAYEQYF. The DNA for the CDR3 is TGTGCCAGCAGCAAATACAGCGGGAGGGCCTACGAGCAGTACTTC.

Note on this clonotype: One junction end disagrees with the germline gene, perhaps due to a read error. V gene TRBV12-3 or TRBV12-4 combines with J gene TRBJ1-1, with 9 bases that match TRBD1. This CDR3 is built from 14 residues. The CDR3 region has the DNA TGTGCCAGCAGCCGGGACAGGGTGAACACTGGAGCTTTCTTT. It is translated as CASSRDRVNTGAFF.

The chain links TRBV14 to TRBJ2-3, with D possibly being TRBD2 (6 bases). The CDR3 loop spans 15 amino acids. The germline gives CDR1 SGHDN, CDR2 FVKESK. The V and J ends lost 5 bases and 5 bases respectively, with 17 bases between them. CDR3 loop: CASSSTLALIDTQYF. CDR3 coding DNA: TGTGCCAGCAGCTCCACACTAGCCTTAATAGATACGCAGTATTTT.

The rearrangement uses TRBV6-2 or TRBV6-3 and TRBJ2-7, with TRBD1 matching over 12 bases. Germline V lookup: CDR1 MNHEY, CDR2 SVGEGT. The CDR3 runs 17 residues. The trim removed 6 bases at V and 5 bases at J, leaving 14 bases unmatched. The CDR3 here is CASRSGQGASFSHEQYF. CDR3 sequence (DNA): TGTGCCAGCAGATCGGGACAGGGGGCATCGTTTTCTCACGAGCAGTACTTC.

J is TRBJ1-1 and V is TRBV5-1; 7 positions match TRBD1. V gave up 4 bases and J gave up 4 bases; unmatched junction bases: 7. The CDR3 is 14 amino acids. Germline V gives CDR1 SGHRS, CDR2 YFSETQ. For the CDR3, the DNA is TGCGCCAGCAGCCAAGGCTCAGGGGGCACTGAAGCTTTCTTT. This sequence encodes CASSQGSGGTEAFF.

This clonotype was counted many times. V usage is TRBV20-1 and J usage is TRBJ2-3, with TRBD2 identical over 10 bases. Germline V gene lookup returns CDR1 DFQATT and CDR2 SNEGSKA (reference sequence). The CDR3 contains 18 residues. V shed 3 bases, J shed 2 bases, and the junction held 14 bases outside the gene matches. The CDR3 is CSARGELAGVGVTDTQYF. The CDR3 DNA is TGCAGTGCTAGGGGAGAGCTAGCGGGAGTGGGGGTCACAGATACGCAGTATTTT.

The CDR3 loop is CATRTGGGSGRNQPQHF. The CDR3 DNA reads TGTGCCACCAGGACAGGGGGCGGCTCGGGACGCAATCAGCCCCAGCATTTT. The chain has TRBV24-1 and TRBJ1-5, with 10 bases fitting TRBD1. The CDR3 extends over 17 amino acids. The germline CDR1 and CDR2 sequences are KGHDR and SFDVKD. Trimming at V came to 7 bases and at J to 2 bases, leaving 10 bases not matched to a gene.

A few counts support this clonotype. The chain employs TRBV28 and TRBJ2-2, with no clear D. Germline loops: CDR1 MDHEN, CDR2 SYDVKM. The CDR3 contains 14 residues. V was cut by 5 bases and J by 8 bases, with 15 bases left in between. The CDR3: CASSPHSLDGELFF. CDR3 DNA: TGTGCCAGCAGTCCCCATAGTTTGGATGGGGAGCTGTTTTTT.

The J gene is TRBJ1-2, the V gene TRBV3-1; TRBD1 agrees at 12 bases. The CDR3 is 16 residues long. V was clipped by 1 base and J by 9 bases; unmatched bases: 9. In germline, CDR1 is LGHDT, CDR2 YNNKEL (reference sequence). The CDR3 loop reads CASSQALRDRGPSYTF. The CDR3 bases are TGTGCCAGCAGCCAAGCACTCCGGGACAGGGGGCCCAGCTACACCTTC.

This clonotype was seen once. V is TRBV3-1 and J is TRBJ2-1; D is ambiguous. Germline CDR1 reads LGHDT; CDR2 reads YNNKEL (reference sequence). This CDR3 has 12 amino acids. V was clipped by 0 bases and J by 13 bases, with 10 bases between them. The CDR3 sequence: CASSQDGLAQFF. CDR3 DNA: TGTGCCAGCAGCCAAGATGGGTTAGCTCAGTTCTTC.

The CDR3 loop is CATSDVLHQGVKNIQYF. The CDR3 coding sequence is TGTGCCACCAGTGATGTTCTACATCAGGGGGTCAAAAACATTCAGTACTTC. The chain has TRBV24-1 and TRBJ2-4; 7 bases fit TRBD1. CDR1 and CDR2 (germline): KGHDR, SFDVKD. This CDR3 region has 17 residues. V lost 3 bases, J lost 3 bases, and 10 bases stayed unmatched.

Here the CDR3 reads CASSFTGEAFF. CDR3 nucleotides: TGTGCCAGCAGCTTCACAGGGGAAGCTTTCTTT. The chain is built from TRBV6-5 and TRBJ1-1; D might be TRBD1 (6 bases). The CDR3 is 11 amino acids. Germline V gives CDR1 MNHEY, CDR2 SVGAGI. V was trimmed by 6 bases and J by 8 bases, leaving 10 bases between them.

This clonotype appeared many times. One junction end does not reproduce the germline sequence, and a read error may be involved. CDR3 DNA: TGTGCTAGCAGTCCCGGGACAGGGGAGGAAAAACTGTTTTTT. This codes for CASSPGTGEEKLFF. The chain links TRBV27 to TRBJ1-4; 10 bases align to TRBD1. There are 14 residues in the CDR3. The germline V gene encodes CDR1 MNHEY and CDR2 SMNVEV (reference sequence).

The chain couples TRBV4-1 to TRBJ1-1, with D tentatively TRBD1 (5 bases). Germline V gene lookup returns CDR1 MGHRA and CDR2 YSYEKL. The CDR3 covers 15 residues. V lost 2 bases and J 0 bases, leaving 10 bases between the germline ends. CDR3 sequence reads: CASSQRTLMNTEAFF. The CDR3 DNA reads as TGCGCCAGCAGCCAAAGGACACTAATGAACACTGAAGCTTTCTTT.

Note on this clonotype: At one end the junction does not follow the germline gene, possibly because of a read error. The V gene is TRBV7-9, the J gene TRBJ2-1; 10 bases match TRBD1. The CDR3 sequence is 15 residues long. Germline V lookup: CDR1 SEHNR, CDR2 FQNEAQ (reference sequence). This chain's CDR3 is CASSSGQGVTYEQCF. The CDR3 DNA reads as TGTGCCAGCAGCTCCGGACAGGGGGTAACCTACGAGCAGTGCTTC.